Listed below are T cell receptor beta chains from one sample, sequenced in a study of blood T cell repertoires in COVID-19. Libraries were prepared by immunoSEQ multiplex PCR; TCRdb keeps only in-frame clonotypes and omits some of them. The data show about 130,000 clones, with 78% seen just once and over 9.5% held by the top ten. Sequencing was done on a sample of peripheral blood. These TCRs come from a man in his fifties or sixties who had recovered from COVID-19. Each CDR3 is given with its conserved first and last residue. The D gene is left open where the match is weak. A clone size is listed for some rows: how often the clone was seen (once, few, many), or a class if it is expanded.

>NA|TRBV6-6|TRBJ1-5|NA
CASSTSGGGNQPQHF
TGTGCCAGCAGTACCAGCGGGGGTGGCAATCAGCCCCAGCATTTT
>TRBD2|TRBV9|TRBJ2-4|once
CASSVGNSGRAGDIQYF
TGTGCCAGCAGCGTAGGAAATAGCGGGAGGGCCGGGGACATTCAGTACTTC
>NA|TRBV6-2/TRBV6-3|TRBJ1-1|NA
CASSFAGMMDTEAFF
TGTGCCAGCAGTTTTGCAGGGATGATGGATACTGAAGCTTTCTTT
>NA|TRBV5-1|TRBJ2-6|NA
CASRRGSGANVLTF
TGCGCCAGCAGAAGGGGGAGTGGGGCCAACGTCCTGACTTTC
>TRBD2|TRBV28|TRBJ2-1|few
CASTSPGLFYNEQFF
TGTGCCAGCACCAGTCCGGGACTATTTTACAATGAGCAGTTCTTC
>TRBD1|TRBV19|TRBJ1-6|many
CASSIGTGSNSPLHF
TGTGCCAGTAGTATTGGGACAGGGAGCAATTCACCCCTCCACTTT
>TRBD2|TRBV7-2|TRBJ2-3|NA
CASSLGLAVTDTQYF
TGTGCCAGCAGCTTAGGACTAGCGGTCACAGATACGCAGTATTTT
>TRBD2|TRBV4-2|TRBJ2-7|NA
CASSLESGLAGEQYF
TGTGCCAGCAGCCTAGAATCCGGACTAGCGGGGGAGCAGTACTTC
>TRBD2|TRBV30|TRBJ2-1|NA
CAWRRTSGGAGEQFF
TGTGCCTGGAGGAGAACTAGCGGGGGGGCCGGTGAGCAGTTCTTC
>NA|TRBV10-3|TRBJ2-1|NA
CAISESDYYNEQFF
TGTGCCATCAGTGAGTCTGACTATTACAATGAGCAGTTCTTC
>TRBD1|TRBV7-9|TRBJ2-7|NA
CASSPRQGGGEQYF
TGTGCCAGCAGCCCTCGACAGGGTGGAGGCGAGCAGTACTTC
>TRBD1|TRBV11-2|TRBJ2-7|NA
CASSLRDRGLYEQYF
TGTGCCAGCAGCTTACGGGACAGGGGGCTCTACGAGCAGTACTTC
>NA|TRBV7-9|TRBJ2-7|NA
CASSLQGHEQYF
TGTGCCAGCAGCTTACAGGGCCACGAGCAGTACTTC
>TRBD2|TRBV4-2|TRBJ2-1|few
CASSQPSGISYNEQFF
TGTGCCAGCAGCCAACCTAGCGGGATCTCCTACAATGAGCAGTTCTTC
>NA|TRBV28|TRBJ2-7|NA
CASSPARQGSYEQYF
TGTGCCAGCAGTCCCGCCCGGCAGGGGTCCTACGAGCAGTACTTC
>TRBD1|TRBV7-3|TRBJ1-2|NA
CASSPYETGDYGYTF
TGTGCCAGCAGCCCGTATGAAACAGGGGACTATGGCTACACCTTC
>TRBD1|TRBV7-2|TRBJ2-7|NA
CASSPGTGLLEQYF
TGTGCCAGCAGCCCGGGGACAGGTCTTTTGGAGCAGTACTTC
>NA|TRBV15|TRBJ1-1|once
CATSQDVLNTEAFF
TGTGCCACCAGTCAGGATGTTTTGAACACTGAAGCTTTCTTT
>NA|TRBV7-8|TRBJ1-4|NA
CASSSYRAEKLFF
TGTGCCAGCAGCTCCTACAGGGCGGAAAAACTGTTTTTT
>TRBD1|TRBV25-1|TRBJ2-7|NA
CASTPGQGFYEQYF
TGTGCCAGCACCCCGGGACAGGGGTTCTACGAGCAGTACTTC
>NA|TRBV9|TRBJ1-2|once
CASSTQDHNYGYTF
TGTGCCAGCAGCACTCAAGATCATAACTATGGCTACACCTTC
>TRBD1|TRBV2|TRBJ1-3|NA
CASSYRDSVPGNTIYF
TGTGCCAGCAGTTACCGGGACAGTGTCCCCGGAAACACCATATATTTT
>TRBD1|TRBV7-9|TRBJ2-2|few
CASSLRTGDTGELFF
TGTGCCAGCAGCTTAAGGACAGGGGATACCGGGGAGCTGTTTTTT
>NA|TRBV24-1|TRBJ2-7|NA
CATSDQGRSYEQYF
TGTGCCACCAGTGACCAGGGGCGGTCCTACGAGCAGTACTTC
>TRBD1|TRBV7-2|TRBJ1-4|NA
CASSLAGQLSNEKLFF
TGTGCCAGCAGCTTAGCGGGACAGCTTAGTAATGAAAAACTGTTTTTT
>NA|TRBV5-1|TRBJ1-2|NA
CASSLEVRGSGYTF
TGCGCCAGCAGCTTGGAGGTCAGGGGCTCTGGCTACACCTTC
>NA|TRBV5-1|TRBJ1-6|NA
CASSLLETYNSPLHF
TGCGCCAGCAGCCTGCTCGAAACTTATAATTCACCCCTCCACTTT
>TRBD1|TRBV19|TRBJ2-7|NA
CASARTGTYEQYF
TGTGCCAGCGCTCGGACAGGGACCTACGAGCAGTACTTC
>NA|TRBV2|TRBJ1-5|NA
CASSETRGNQPQHF
TGTGCCAGCAGTGAGACCCGGGGCAATCAGCCCCAGCATTTT
>TRBD2|TRBV5-1|TRBJ2-1|few
CASSLGTSGSHEQFF
TGCGCCAGCAGCCTCGGGACTAGCGGGAGTCATGAGCAGTTCTTC
>NA|TRBV7-3|TRBJ2-5|NA
CASSSGRPGETQYF
TGTGCCAGCAGCTCAGGGAGGCCGGGAGAGACCCAGTACTTC
>TRBD1|TRBV7-2|TRBJ2-1|NA
CASSPRYRTGNNEQFF
TGTGCCAGCAGCCCAAGGTACCGGACAGGGAACAATGAGCAGTTCTTC
>NA|TRBV6-2/TRBV6-3|TRBJ2-4|NA
CASSYESSASKNIQYF
TGTGCCAGCAGTTACGAATCTAGCGCCTCCAAAAACATTCAGTACTTC
>TRBD1|TRBV4-3|TRBJ1-5|NA
CASSQGTGRQPQHF
TGCGCCAGCAGCCAAGGGACAGGCCGACAGCCCCAGCATTTT
>TRBD1|TRBV4-2|TRBJ2-1|few
CASSSRDRELGAKNEQFF
TGTGCCAGCAGCTCTCGGGACAGGGAATTGGGAGCCAAGAATGAGCAGTTCTTC
>NA|TRBV19|TRBJ2-1|NA
CASSIGTGIYNEQFF
TGTGCCAGTAGTATAGGGACGGGAATCTACAATGAGCAGTTCTTC
>TRBD1|TRBV20-1|TRBJ1-5|few
CSASLQGARGNQPQHF
TGCAGTGCTAGTCTACAGGGGGCGAGGGGCAATCAGCCCCAGCATTTT
>TRBD1|TRBV7-6|TRBJ1-5|NA
CASSSTLSKDRHGVSNQPQHF
TGTGCCAGCAGCTCGACCCTATCAAAGGACAGGCACGGGGTTAGCAATCAGCCCCAGCATTTT
>NA|TRBV6-2/TRBV6-3|TRBJ2-6|NA
CASSYSGSLLSGANVLTF
TGTGCCAGCAGTTACTCGGGGAGTTTACTCTCTGGGGCCAACGTCCTGACTTTC
>NA|TRBV7-8|TRBJ2-1|NA
CASSPKTGASYNEQFF
TGTGCCAGCAGCCCCAAAACGGGAGCGTCCTACAATGAGCAGTTCTTC
>TRBD1|TRBV7-2|TRBJ2-7|few
CASSPQGPGGSYEQYF
TGTGCCAGCAGCCCCCAAGGTCCAGGGGGCTCCTACGAGCAGTACTTC
>NA|TRBV6-2/TRBV6-3|TRBJ2-5|NA
CASSWEGHPTYF
TGTGCCAGCAGTTGGGAGGGACACCCTACGTACTTC
>TRBD2|TRBV3-1/TRBV3-2|TRBJ2-1|NA
CASSPRRGALKDEQFF
TGTGCCAGCAGTCCCAGGCGGGGGGCTCTTAAAGATGAGCAGTTCTTC
>NA|TRBV25-1|TRBJ2-1|NA
CASIPAGYNEQFF
TGTGCCAGCATCCCGGCGGGCTACAATGAGCAGTTCTTC
>NA|TRBV11-2|TRBJ1-2|NA
CASSSLGGEIDGYTF
TGTGCCAGCAGCTCCCTTGGGGGGGAGATTGATGGCTACACCTTC
>TRBD1|TRBV27|TRBJ1-4|NA
CASSRTGPNEKLFF
TGTGCCAGCAGCCGGACAGGGCCTAATGAAAAACTGTTTTTT
>NA|TRBV4-3|TRBJ2-6|NA
CASSREHTAGGANVLTF
TGCGCCAGCAGCCGGGAGCACACCGCGGGCGGGGCCAACGTCCTGACTTTC
>TRBD2|TRBV27|TRBJ2-7|NA
CASSLAGGASSYEQYF
TGTGCCAGCAGTCTAGCGGGAGGGGCGAGCTCCTACGAGCAGTACTTC
>NA|TRBV5-1|TRBJ2-7|NA
CASSFGQAYEQYF
TGCGCCAGCAGTTTCGGACAAGCCTACGAGCAGTACTTC
>NA|TRBV28|TRBJ2-3|few
CASNSWGGLSTDTQYF
TGTGCCAGCAATTCTTGGGGGGGGCTAAGCACAGATACGCAGTATTTT
>NA|TRBV5-1|TRBJ2-7|NA
CASSFRFSSYEQYF
TGCGCCAGCAGCTTTCGATTCAGCTCCTACGAGCAGTACTTC
>TRBD2|TRBV18|TRBJ2-2|few
CASSPFPLAGRSSGELFF
TGTGCCAGCTCACCATTTCCACTAGCGGGGCGTTCGTCCGGGGAGCTGTTTTTT
>NA|TRBV15|TRBJ1-6|NA
CATSRARDSNSPLHF
TGTGCCACCAGCAGAGCCCGGGACTCAAATTCACCCCTCCACTTT
>TRBD1|TRBV6-5|TRBJ1-1|NA
CASSKGGGRNTEAFF
TGTGCCAGCAGCAAAGGGGGCGGAAGGAACACTGAAGCTTTCTTT
>NA|TRBV2|TRBJ1-3|many
CASSGNRENTIYF
TGTGCCAGCAGTGGGAACAGGGAAAACACCATATATTTT
>NA|TRBV3-1/TRBV3-2|TRBJ1-1|few
CASSSSSLNTEAFF
TGTGCCAGCAGCAGTAGCAGTTTGAACACTGAAGCTTTCTTT
>NA|TRBV5-6|TRBJ1-1|once
CASSLKGLAEAFF
TGTGCCAGCAGCTTGAAGGGGCTGGCTGAAGCTTTCTTT
>TRBD1|TRBV19|TRBJ1-1|NA
CASSTRQGEGFEAFF
TGTGCCAGTAGTACCCGACAGGGGGAGGGATTTGAAGCTTTCTTT
>TRBD1|TRBV7-2|TRBJ1-1|NA
CASSSRLTGGATEAFF
TGTGCCAGCAGCTCGAGGTTGACAGGGGGGGCCACTGAAGCTTTCTTT